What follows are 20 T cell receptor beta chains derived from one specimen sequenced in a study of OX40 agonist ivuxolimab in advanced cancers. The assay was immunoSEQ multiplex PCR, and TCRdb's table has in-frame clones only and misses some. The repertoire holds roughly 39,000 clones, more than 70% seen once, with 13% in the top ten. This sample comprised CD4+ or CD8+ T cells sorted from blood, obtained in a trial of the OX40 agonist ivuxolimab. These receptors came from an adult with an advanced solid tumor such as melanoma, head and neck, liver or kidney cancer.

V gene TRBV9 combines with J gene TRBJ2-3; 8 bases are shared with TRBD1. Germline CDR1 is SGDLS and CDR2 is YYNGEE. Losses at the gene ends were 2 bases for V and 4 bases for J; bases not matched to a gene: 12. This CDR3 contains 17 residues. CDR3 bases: TGTGCCAGCAGCGTTCAGACGGACAGGGATTCCCCAGATACGCAGTATTTT. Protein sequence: CASSVQTDRDSPDTQYF.

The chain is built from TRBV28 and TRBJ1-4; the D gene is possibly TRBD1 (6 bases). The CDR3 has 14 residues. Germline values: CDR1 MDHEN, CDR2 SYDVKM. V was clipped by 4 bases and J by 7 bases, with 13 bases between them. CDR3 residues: CASSSGQSREKLFF. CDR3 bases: TGTGCCAGCAGTTCTGGACAGTCTCGTGAAAAACTGTTTTTT.

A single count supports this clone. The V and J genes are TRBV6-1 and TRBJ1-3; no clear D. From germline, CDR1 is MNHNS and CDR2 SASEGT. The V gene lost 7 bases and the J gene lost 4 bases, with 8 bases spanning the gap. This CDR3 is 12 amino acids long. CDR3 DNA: TGTGCCAGCACCCCTGAAGGAAACACCATATATTTT. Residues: CASTPEGNTIYF.

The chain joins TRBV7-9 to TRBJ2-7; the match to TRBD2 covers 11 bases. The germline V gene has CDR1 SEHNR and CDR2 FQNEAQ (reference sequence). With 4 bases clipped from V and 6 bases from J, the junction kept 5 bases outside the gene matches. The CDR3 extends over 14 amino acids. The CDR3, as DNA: TGTGCCAGCAGCTCGACTAGCGGGAATGGCGAGCAGTACTTC. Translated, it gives CASSSTSGNGEQYF.

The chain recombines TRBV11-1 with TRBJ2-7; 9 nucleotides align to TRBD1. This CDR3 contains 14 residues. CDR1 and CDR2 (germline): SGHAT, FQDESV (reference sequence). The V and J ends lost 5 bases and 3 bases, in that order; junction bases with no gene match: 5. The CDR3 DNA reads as TGTGCCAGCAGCAGTACAGGGGGCTTCTACGAGCAGTACTTC. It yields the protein CASSSTGGFYEQYF.

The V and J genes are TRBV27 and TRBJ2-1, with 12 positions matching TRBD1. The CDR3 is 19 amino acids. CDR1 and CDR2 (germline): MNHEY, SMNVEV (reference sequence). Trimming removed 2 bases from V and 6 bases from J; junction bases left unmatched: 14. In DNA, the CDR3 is TGTGCCAGCAGTTTAGGCCCGGGGACAGGGGGCGGGTGGGGCAATGAGCAGTTCTTC. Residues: CASSLGPGTGGGWGNEQFF.

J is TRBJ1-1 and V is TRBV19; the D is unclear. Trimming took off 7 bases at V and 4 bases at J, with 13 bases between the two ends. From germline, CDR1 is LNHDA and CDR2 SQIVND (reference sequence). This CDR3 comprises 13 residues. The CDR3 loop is CASTPKAGTEAFF. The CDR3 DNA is TGTGCCAGTACCCCAAAAGCCGGCACTGAAGCTTTCTTT. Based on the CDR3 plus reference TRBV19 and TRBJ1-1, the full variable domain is DGGITQSPKYLFRKEGQNVTLSCEQNLNHDAMYWYRQDPGQGLRLIYYSQIVNDFQKGDIAEGYSVSREKKESFPLTVTSAQKNPTAFYLCASTPKAGTEAFFGQGTRLTVV.

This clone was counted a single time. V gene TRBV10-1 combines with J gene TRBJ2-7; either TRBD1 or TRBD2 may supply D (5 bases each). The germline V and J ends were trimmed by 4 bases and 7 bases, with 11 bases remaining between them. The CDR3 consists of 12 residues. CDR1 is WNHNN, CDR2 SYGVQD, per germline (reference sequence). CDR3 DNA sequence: TGCGCCAGCAGTGCGGGACCCCTGGAGCAGTACTTC. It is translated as CASSAGPLEQYF.

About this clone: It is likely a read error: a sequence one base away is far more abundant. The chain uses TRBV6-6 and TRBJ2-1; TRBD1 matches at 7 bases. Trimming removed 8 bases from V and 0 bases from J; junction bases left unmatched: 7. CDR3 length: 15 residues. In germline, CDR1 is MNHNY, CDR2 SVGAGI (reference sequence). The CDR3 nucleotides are TGTGCCAGCGGTGACTCAGGGGGCTCCTACAATGAGCAGTTCTTC. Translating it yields CASGDSGGSYNEQFF.

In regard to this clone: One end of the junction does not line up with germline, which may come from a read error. The CDR3 here is CASRHGDF. The CDR3, as DNA: TGTGCCAGTAGGCATGGGGATTTT. The chain uses TRBV19 and TRBJ2-3; D remains ambiguous. The germline CDR1 and CDR2 sequences are LNHDA and SQIVND (reference sequence). This CDR3 has 8 amino acids.

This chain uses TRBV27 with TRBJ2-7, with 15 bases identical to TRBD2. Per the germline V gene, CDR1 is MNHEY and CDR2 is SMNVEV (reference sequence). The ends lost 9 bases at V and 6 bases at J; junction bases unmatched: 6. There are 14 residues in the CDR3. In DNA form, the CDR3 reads TGTGCCAGTCGGACTAGCGGGAGGGCCGGCGAGCAGTACTTC. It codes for CASRTSGRAGEQYF.

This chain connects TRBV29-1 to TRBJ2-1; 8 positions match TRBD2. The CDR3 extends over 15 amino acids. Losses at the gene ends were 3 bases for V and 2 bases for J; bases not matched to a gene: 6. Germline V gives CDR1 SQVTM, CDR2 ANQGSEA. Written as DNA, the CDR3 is TGCAGCGTTGATATCGGGAGGGCGGCCTACAATGAGCAGTTCTTC. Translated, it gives CSVDIGRAAYNEQFF.

CDR3 coding DNA: TGTGCCAGCAGTGAAGGGCAGTTCAATCAGCCCCAGCATTTT. Protein: CASSEGQFNQPQHF. The V gene is TRBV2, the J gene TRBJ1-5, with D hard to call. V was clipped by 1 base and J by 3 bases, with 7 bases between them. Germline V CDR1 and CDR2: SNHLY, FYNNEI. The CDR3 covers 14 residues.

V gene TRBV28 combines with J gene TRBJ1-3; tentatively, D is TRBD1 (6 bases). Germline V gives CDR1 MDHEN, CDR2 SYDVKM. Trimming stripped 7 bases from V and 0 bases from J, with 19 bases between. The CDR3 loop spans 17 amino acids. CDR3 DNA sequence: TGTGCCAGCATCCTAGGGGGGGGTCCTAGCTCTGGAAACACCATATATTTT. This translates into CASILGGGPSSGNTIYF.

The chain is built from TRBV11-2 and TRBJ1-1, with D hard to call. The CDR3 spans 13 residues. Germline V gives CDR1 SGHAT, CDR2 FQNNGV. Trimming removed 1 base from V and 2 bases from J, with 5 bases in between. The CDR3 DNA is TGTGCCAGCAGCTTAGTACGAAACACTGAAGCTTTCTTT. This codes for CASSLVRNTEAFF.

The CDR3 DNA is TGTGCCAGCAGTTTAATGGGACAGGGCTCTTATGGCTACACCTTC. Amino acid sequence: CASSLMGQGSYGYTF. V and J are TRBV27 and TRBJ1-2; 9 bases are a match to TRBD1. Germline V gene sequence: CDR1 MNHEY, CDR2 SMNVEV (reference sequence). V shed 2 bases, J shed 5 bases, and the junction held 6 bases outside the gene matches. The CDR3 runs 15 residues.

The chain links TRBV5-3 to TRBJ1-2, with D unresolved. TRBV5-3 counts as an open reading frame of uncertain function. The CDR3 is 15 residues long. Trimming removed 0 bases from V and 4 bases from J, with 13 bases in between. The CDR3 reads CARSLAVLEGYGYTF. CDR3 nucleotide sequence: TGTGCCAGAAGCTTGGCAGTCTTAGAGGGCTATGGCTACACCTTC.

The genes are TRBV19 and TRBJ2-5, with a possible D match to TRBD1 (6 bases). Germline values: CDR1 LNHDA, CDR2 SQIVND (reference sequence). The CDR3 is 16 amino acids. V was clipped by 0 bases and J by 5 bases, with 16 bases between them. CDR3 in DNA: TGTGCCAGTAGTATAGATCTCATCAGGGGCAGGGAGACCCAGTACTTC. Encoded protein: CASSIDLIRGRETQYF.

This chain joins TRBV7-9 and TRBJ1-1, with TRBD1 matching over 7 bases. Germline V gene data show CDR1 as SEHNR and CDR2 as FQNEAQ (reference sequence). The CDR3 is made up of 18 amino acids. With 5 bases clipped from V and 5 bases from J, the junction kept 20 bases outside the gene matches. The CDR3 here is CASSRNTYRKDRRTEAFF. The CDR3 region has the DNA TGTGCCAGCAGCCGAAATACCTATCGAAAGGACAGGCGGACTGAAGCTTTCTTT.

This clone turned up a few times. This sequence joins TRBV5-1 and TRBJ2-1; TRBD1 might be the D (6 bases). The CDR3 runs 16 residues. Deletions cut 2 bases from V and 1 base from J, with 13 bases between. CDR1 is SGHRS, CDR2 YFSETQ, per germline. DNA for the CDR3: TGCGCCAGCAGCTTAATTTCAGGGGTTTCCTACAATGAGCAGTTCTTC. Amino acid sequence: CASSLISGVSYNEQFF. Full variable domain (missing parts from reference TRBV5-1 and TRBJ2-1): KAGVTQTPRYLIKTRGQQVTLSCSPISGHRSVSWYQQTPGQGLQFLFEYFSETQRNKGNFPGRFSGRQFSNSRSEMNVSTLELGDSALYLCASSLISGVSYNEQFFGPGTRLTVL.